Listed below are T cell receptor beta chains from one sample, sequenced in a study of blood T cell repertoires in COVID-19. TCRdb's table, derived via immunoSEQ multiplex PCR, lists solely in-frame clones and lacks some. The table shows 200,000 to 250,000 clones, with about 83% occurring only once. The sample was peripheral blood. These receptors came from an elderly woman with COVID-19, enrolled during active disease. The CDR3 runs from the conserved cysteine through the conserved F or W. The D gene is left open where the match is weak. Clone size is not always given. Where it is, it says once, few, many or a class for expanded clones.

d_call,v_call,j_call,clone_size,cdr3_aa,cdr3_nt
-,TRBV2,TRBJ1-2,once,CATPFRPREGYTF,TGTGCCACCCCTTTTAGGCCCCGGGAGGGCTACACCTTC
-,TRBV18,TRBJ1-6,-,CASSPPIAGGGSPLHF,TGTGCCAGCTCACCACCGATCGCGGGGGGGGGTTCACCCCTCCACTTT
TRBD1,TRBV2,TRBJ1-4,-,CASSSNRGDEKLFF,TGTGCCAGCAGTTCGAACAGGGGAGATGAAAAACTGTTTTTT
-,TRBV12-3/TRBV12-4,TRBJ1-2,-,CASSLVPGDGYTF,TGTGCCAGCAGTTTAGTTCCAGGGGATGGCTACACCTTC
-,TRBV24-1,TRBJ1-2,-,CATSDRANYGYTF,TGTGCCACCAGTGACAGGGCTAACTATGGCTACACCTTC
TRBD2,TRBV7-2,TRBJ2-7,few,CASSLVAGAGGEQYF,TGTGCCAGCAGCTTAGTCGCCGGAGCGGGGGGTGAGCAGTACTTC
TRBD1,TRBV30,TRBJ2-5,few,CAWSLDRGRRETQYF,TGTGCCTGGAGTTTAGACAGGGGGCGCAGGGAGACCCAGTACTTC
-,TRBV5-1,TRBJ2-2,-,CASSLTGSTNTGELFF,TGCGCCAGCAGCTTGACAGGGTCAACGAACACCGGGGAGCTGTTTTTT
TRBD2,TRBV7-2,TRBJ2-7,-,CASSPRLAGVREQYF,TGTGCCAGCAGCCCTCGACTAGCGGGGGTTCGGGAGCAGTACTTC
-,TRBV5-4,TRBJ2-3,-,CASSFSATSTDTQYF,TGTGCCAGCAGCTTTTCCGCAACTAGCACAGATACGCAGTATTTT